Each of the 29 T cell receptor beta chains below was sequenced from the same sample in a study of blood T cell repertoires in COVID-19. TCRdb's table, derived via immunoSEQ multiplex PCR, lists solely in-frame clones and lacks some. Among about 430,000 clones, approximately 92% were seen once, and the ten largest hold 0.9% to 1.2%. The sample taken for sequencing was PBMCs or T cells enriched from blood (not recorded which). The source is a man aged 30-40 years who had recovered from COVID-19.

This rearrangement joins TRBV7-9 to TRBJ1-2; weak D call: TRBD1 (5 bases). V dropped 6 bases and J dropped 3 bases, with 14 bases sitting between them. Germline V gene data show CDR1 as SEHNR and CDR2 as FQNEAQ (reference sequence). This CDR3 is built from 14 residues. CDR3 in DNA: TGTGCCAGCAGGATAGGGGCCAACGACTATGGCTACACCTTC. It yields the protein CASRIGANDYGYTF.

This clone was seen a handful of times. Other DNA sequences within the sample encode an identical CDR3. Here the CDR3 DNA reads TGTGCCAGCTCACCAGGAGAGAATCAGCCCCAGCATTTT. Amino acid sequence: CASSPGENQPQHF. The chain links TRBV18 to TRBJ1-5; D gene unclear. The CDR3 covers 13 residues. The germline V gene encodes CDR1 KGHSH and CDR2 LQKENI. V was shortened by 2 bases and J by 4 bases, with 6 bases between the two germline ends.

The J gene is TRBJ1-3, the V gene TRBV21-1; the DNA was not used to check the table's D call, TRBD1. TRBV21-1 is a recognized pseudogene. There are 17 residues in the CDR3. CDR3 residues: CASSTKPRRQGVCTIYF. The CDR3 nucleotides read TGTGCCAGCAGCACAAAACCCCGACGGCAGGGTGTTTGCACCATATATTTT.

This clone was detected only once. J is TRBJ2-1 and V is TRBV5-1; the match to TRBD2 covers 7 bases. The germline CDR1 and CDR2 sequences are SGHRS and YFSETQ. V lost 0 bases to trimming and J lost 5 bases; unmatched junction nucleotides: 5. There are 15 residues in the CDR3. The CDR3 region has the DNA TGCGCCAGCAGCTTGGATGCGGGAGAAAACAATGAGCAGTTCTTC. It codes for CASSLDAGENNEQFF. Full variable domain (rest looked up from reference TRBV5-1 and TRBJ2-1): KAGVTQTPRYLIKTRGQQVTLSCSPISGHRSVSWYQQTPGQGLQFLFEYFSETQRNKGNFPGRFSGRQFSNSRSEMNVSTLELGDSALYLCASSLDAGENNEQFFGPGTRLTVL.

The rearrangement joins TRBV10-3 to TRBJ1-5; TRBD1 is a possible D gene (5 bases). This CDR3 is 13 amino acids long. Deletions cut 4 bases from V and 8 bases from J, with 12 bases between. The germline V gene encodes CDR1 ENHRY and CDR2 SYGVKD. This CDR3 reads CAISVGLGEPQHF. The CDR3 nucleotides read TGTGCCATCAGTGTGGGGCTTGGGGAGCCCCAGCATTTT.

The rearrangement uses TRBV19 and TRBJ1-5; the D gene is possibly TRBD1 (5 bases). Per the germline V gene, CDR1 is LNHDA and CDR2 is SQIVND (reference sequence). The CDR3 sequence is 15 residues long. V shed 2 bases and J shed 1 base, with 9 bases lying between them. Here the CDR3 DNA reads TGTGCCAGTAGTATAACTGCAGGGAGCAATCAGCCCCAGCATTTT. Translated: CASSITAGSNQPQHF.

CDR3 sequence reads: CATSGYRVERGQPQHF. For the CDR3, the DNA is TGTGCCACCAGCGGATACAGGGTAGAAAGGGGTCAGCCCCAGCATTTT. This chain uses TRBV15 with TRBJ1-5; D possibly corresponds to TRBD1 (6 bases). The CDR3 has 16 amino acids. Germline V CDR1 and CDR2: LNHNV, YYDKDF (reference sequence). The V gene lost 5 bases and the J gene lost 6 bases, with 20 bases spanning the gap.

DNA for the CDR3: TGTGCCAGCAGTTACCCCCGCGGGAGGGCCCAATATCAAAATGAGCAGTTCTTC. Protein product: CASSYPRGRAQYQNEQFF. This chain connects TRBV28 to TRBJ2-1; 9 bases line up with TRBD2. The junction had 17 bases not matched to a gene; V was cut back by 4 bases and J by 7 bases. The CDR3 totals 18 residues. The germline CDR1 and CDR2 sequences are MDHEN and SYDVKM.

The CDR3 bases are TGTGCCAGCAGTTCCGGGACAGGGGACTATGGCTACACCTTC. Its protein product is CASSSGTGDYGYTF. V usage is TRBV27 and J usage is TRBJ1-2; 10 nucleotides agree with TRBD1. The J segment lost 3 bases and the V segment lost 4 bases, leaving 2 bases of the junction unmatched. This CDR3 has 14 amino acids. Germline assignment: CDR1 MNHEY and CDR2 SMNVEV (reference sequence).

The V and J genes are TRBV6-5 and TRBJ2-6; D gene unclear. This CDR3 spans 15 amino acids. V lost 4 bases and J lost 0, with 7 bases in between. The germline gives CDR1 MNHEY, CDR2 SVGAGI. In DNA, the CDR3 is TGTGCCAGCAGTTTCTCTCACTCTGGGGCCAACGTCCTGACTTTC. As protein: CASSFSHSGANVLTF.

The chain combines TRBV15 with TRBJ2-2; D unresolved. Germline CDR1 reads LNHNV; CDR2 reads YYDKDF (reference sequence). Deletions cut 4 bases from V and 2 bases from J, with 8 bases between. The CDR3 is 14 residues long. The chain's CDR3 is CATSTQINTGELFF. CDR3 sequence (DNA): TGTGCCACCAGCACTCAGATAAACACCGGGGAGCTGTTTTTT.

The chain carries TRBV12-3 or TRBV12-4 and TRBJ1-2; 8 bases are a match to TRBD1. This CDR3 contains 13 residues. J gave up 8 bases and V 5 bases, and 7 bases lay outside the gene matches. CDR3 sequence: CASSLRDRSGYTF. In DNA, the CDR3 is TGTGCCAGCAGTCTCCGGGACAGGAGCGGCTACACCTTC.

This chain links TRBV3-1 (or the pseudogene TRBV3-2) with TRBJ2-2; no clear D gene. CDR1 is LGHDT, CDR2 YNNKEL, per germline (reference sequence). The V end was cut by 0 bases, the J end by 6 bases, with 8 bases between. This CDR3 spans 14 amino acids. Written as DNA, the CDR3 is TGTGCCAGCAGCCAAGAGGGCAACTCCGGGGAGCTGTTTTTT. Its translation: CASSQEGNSGELFF.

The rearrangement uses TRBV28 and TRBJ2-5, with 10 bases that match TRBD1. V was pared by 4 bases and J by 5 bases, with 7 bases of the junction left unmatched. The length of the CDR3 is 15 residues. The germline CDR1 and CDR2 sequences are MDHEN and SYDVKM. In DNA form, the CDR3 reads TGTGCCAGCAGTTCCGGGACAGGGGTCCGGGAGACCCAGTACTTC. Translated, it gives CASSSGTGVRETQYF.

In its sample, this clone was seen once. V usage is TRBV10-3 and J usage is TRBJ1-1; D gene unclear. The V and J ends lost 6 bases and 4 bases respectively, with 15 bases between them. Per the germline V gene, CDR1 is ENHRY and CDR2 is SYGVKD. The CDR3 is 14 amino acids. The CDR3 nucleotides are TGTGCCATCAGGGGAGGGCTCCCGGGCACTGAAGCTTTCTTT. It translates to CAIRGGLPGTEAFF.

This sequence joins TRBV4-1 and TRBJ1-1; 7 nucleotides match TRBD1. This CDR3 is built from 13 residues. V shed 6 bases and J 1 base; nucleotides not matched to a gene: 2. Germline CDR1 is MGHRA and CDR2 is YSYEKL. The CDR3: CASRGQWNTEAFF. Here the CDR3 DNA reads TGCGCCAGCAGGGGACAGTGGAACACTGAAGCTTTCTTT.

This chain uses TRBV5-1 with TRBJ2-7, with 11 bases that match TRBD1. Germline V lookup: CDR1 SGHRS, CDR2 YFSETQ. Trimming removed 6 bases from V and 6 bases from J; junction bases left unmatched: 5. CDR3 length: 13 amino acids. The CDR3 DNA reads TGCGCCAGCACCTCCGGGACAGGGGGCGAGCAGTACTTC. Its protein product is CASTSGTGGEQYF.

In this sample, this clone turned up once. The genes are TRBV5-4 and TRBJ2-3; 10 bases match TRBD2. Germline V gene data show CDR1 as SGHNT and CDR2 as YYREEE (reference sequence). The V segment lost 4 bases and the J segment 1 base; nucleotides outside the gene matches: 6. The CDR3 runs 16 residues. The CDR3 sequence is CASSPGLARGTDTQYF. Written as DNA, the CDR3 is TGTGCCAGCAGCCCGGGACTAGCGCGCGGCACAGATACGCAGTATTTT.

The DNA of the CDR3 is TGTGCTAGTGGTCTGCTAGAGAACGAGCAGTACTTC. Protein sequence: CASGLLENEQYF. This chain connects TRBV12-5 to TRBJ2-7, with D hard to call. Germline V gives CDR1 LGHNT, CDR2 FRNRAP. The CDR3 totals 12 residues. Trimming stripped 5 bases from V and 5 bases from J, with 10 bases between.

The chain uses TRBV19 and TRBJ1-4; no clear D gene. Trimming left V 1 base short and J 8 bases short, with 14 bases between. This CDR3 has 15 amino acids. Germline V CDR1 and CDR2: LNHDA, SQIVND (reference sequence). In nucleotides, the CDR3 is TGTGCCAGTAGTATAGGGAGCCTTAGGGAGGAAAAACTGTTTTTT. Translated: CASSIGSLREEKLFF.

The chain recombines TRBV7-9 with TRBJ1-5; no clear D. Germline V gene data show CDR1 as SEHNR and CDR2 as FQNEAQ (reference sequence). With 3 bases removed from V and 0 bases from J, the gap between germline ends came to 18 bases. The CDR3 is made up of 18 amino acids. The CDR3 reads CASSFSGGLGDSNQPQHF. The CDR3 DNA reads TGTGCCAGCAGCTTCTCGGGAGGTTTAGGCGATAGCAATCAGCCCCAGCATTTT.

The V and J genes are TRBV19 and TRBJ2-2, with D possibly being TRBD2 (5 bases). The CDR3 is made up of 13 amino acids. Germline V gives CDR1 LNHDA, CDR2 SQIVND (reference sequence). Trimming removed 4 bases from V and 6 bases from J, with 9 bases in between. The CDR3, as DNA: TGTGCCAGTAGTAGACTACCCGCCGGGGAGCTGTTTTTT. Protein sequence: CASSRLPAGELFF.

CDR3 region: CASSLETVNEKLFF. The CDR3 DNA is TGCGCCAGCAGCTTGGAAACAGTTAATGAAAAACTGTTTTTT. The chain is built from TRBV5-1 and TRBJ1-4, with D uncertain. V shed 0 bases and J shed 4 bases, with 7 bases lying between them. The CDR3 contains 14 residues. Germline V gene data show CDR1 as SGHRS and CDR2 as YFSETQ.

The chain has TRBV28 and TRBJ2-3; TRBD1 matches at 9 bases. The V gene end was trimmed by 4 bases and the J gene end by 9 bases; junction bases not matched to a gene: 17. Germline V gene lookup returns CDR1 MDHEN and CDR2 SYDVKM. The CDR3 loop spans 17 amino acids. The DNA for the CDR3 is TGTGCCAGCAGTTCACCCCGACCGGGACAGGGAAGAGAAACGCAGTATTTT. It specifies CASSSPRPGQGRETQYF.

The J gene is TRBJ1-5, the V gene TRBV27; D not certain. Germline V gene sequence: CDR1 MNHEY, CDR2 SMNVEV (reference sequence). V was clipped by 5 bases and J by 2 bases, with 4 bases between them. The CDR3 is 12 residues long. CDR3 coding DNA: TGTGCCAGCAGTCCGGGCAATCAGCCCCAGCATTTT. Encoded protein: CASSPGNQPQHF.

V is TRBV7-9 and J is TRBJ2-3; D not resolved. Trimming shortened V by 1 base and J by 2 bases, and 10 bases separated the two germline ends. Germline CDR1 is SEHNR and CDR2 is FQNEAQ (reference sequence). The CDR3 is 15 residues long. The CDR3 sequence is CASSLGSTNTDTQYF. For the CDR3, the DNA is TGTGCCAGCAGCTTAGGTAGCACGAACACAGATACGCAGTATTTT.

The rearrangement uses TRBV27 and TRBJ2-5, with 8 positions matching TRBD2. Germline CDR1 and CDR2: MNHEY and SMNVEV (reference sequence). This CDR3 contains 14 residues. The junction had 4 bases not matched to a gene; V was cut back by 1 base and J by 6 bases. The CDR3 nucleotides are TGTGCCAGCAGTTTATATCCGGGGGGGAAGACCCAGTACTTC. Its translation: CASSLYPGGKTQYF.

This clone was seen a single time. This chain joins TRBV28 and TRBJ2-7; 7 nucleotides agree with TRBD1. The germline CDR1 and CDR2 sequences are MDHEN and SYDVKM. The junction had 11 bases not matched to a gene; V was cut back by 6 bases and J by 3 bases. This CDR3 region has 15 residues. CDR3 amino acids: CASRNLGTAYYEQYF. In DNA, the CDR3 is TGTGCCAGCAGAAACCTCGGGACAGCTTACTACGAGCAGTACTTC.

This clone appeared a single time. V gene TRBV28 combines with J gene TRBJ1-5, with 12 bases fitting TRBD1. CDR3 length equals 15 residues. CDR1 MDHEN and CDR2 SYDVKM come from the germline V gene. Unmatched junction bases numbered 3, after V lost 2 bases and J lost 7 bases. CDR3 protein: CASSLGTGGWQPQHF. The CDR3 bases are TGTGCCAGCAGTTTAGGGACAGGGGGCTGGCAGCCCCAGCATTTT.